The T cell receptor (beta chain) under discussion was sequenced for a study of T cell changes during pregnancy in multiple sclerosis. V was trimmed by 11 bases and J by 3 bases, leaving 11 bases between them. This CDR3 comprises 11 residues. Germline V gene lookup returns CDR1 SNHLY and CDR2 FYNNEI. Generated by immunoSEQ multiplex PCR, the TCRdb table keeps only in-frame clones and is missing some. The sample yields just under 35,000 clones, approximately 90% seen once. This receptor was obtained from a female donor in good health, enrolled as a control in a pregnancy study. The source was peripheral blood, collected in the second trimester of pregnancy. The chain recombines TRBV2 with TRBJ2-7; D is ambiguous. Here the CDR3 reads CASRVGYEQYF. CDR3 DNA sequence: TGTGCCTCCCGGGTAGGCTACGAGCAGTACTTC.